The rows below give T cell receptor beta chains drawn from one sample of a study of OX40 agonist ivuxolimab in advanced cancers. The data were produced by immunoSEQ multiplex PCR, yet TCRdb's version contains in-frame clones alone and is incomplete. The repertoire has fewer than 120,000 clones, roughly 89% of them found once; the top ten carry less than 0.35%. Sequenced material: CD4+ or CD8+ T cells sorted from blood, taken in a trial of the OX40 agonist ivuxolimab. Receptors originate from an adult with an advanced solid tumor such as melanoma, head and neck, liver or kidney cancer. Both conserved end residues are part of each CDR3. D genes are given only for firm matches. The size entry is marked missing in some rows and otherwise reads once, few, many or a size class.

CASSGQANSPLHF | TGTGCCAGTAGTGGACAGGCTAATTCACCCCTCCACTTT | TRBD1 | few | TRBJ1-6 | TRBV19
CASSPRGQSRLSGYTF | TGTGCCAGTAGTCCCCGAGGACAGAGTCGTTTAAGCGGCTACACCTTC | NA | NA | TRBJ1-2 | TRBV19
CASSPARSEAFF | TGTGCCAGCAGCCCGGCAAGGTCTGAAGCTTTCTTT | NA | NA | TRBJ1-1 | TRBV5-5
CASSVASSQGRSPLHF | TGTGCCAGCAGCGTAGCTAGTTCGCAGGGGAGATCACCCCTCCACTTT | NA | NA | TRBJ1-6 | TRBV9
CASSPQGASGYTF | TGTGCCAGCAGTCCACAGGGGGCGAGCGGCTACACCTTC | TRBD1 | NA | TRBJ1-2 | TRBV6-1
CASTAGGQGTEAFF | TGTGCCAGCACCGCGGGGGGCCAGGGCACTGAAGCTTTCTTT | NA | NA | TRBJ1-1 | TRBV2
CAISERLTNTEAFF | TGTGCCATCAGTGAAAGGCTGACGAACACTGAAGCTTTCTTT | NA | few | TRBJ1-1 | TRBV10-3
CASSLYGNTEAFF | TGTGCCAGCAGCTTATACGGAAACACTGAAGCTTTCTTT | NA | NA | TRBJ1-1 | TRBV7-2
CASTPGQGMNEQYF | TGTGCCAGCACACCGGGACAGGGGATGAACGAGCAGTACTTC | TRBD1 | NA | TRBJ2-7 | TRBV5-6
CASRRDRQGNQPQHF | TGTGCCAGCAGGCGGGATAGACAGGGGAATCAGCCCCAGCATTTT | TRBD1 | NA | TRBJ1-5 | TRBV6-1
CASSGTSSGYTF | TGTGCCAGTAGTGGGACATCCTCTGGCTACACCTTC | NA | few | TRBJ1-2 | TRBV19
CASSGQSYNEQFF | TGCGCCAGCTCCGGACAAAGCTACAATGAGCAGTTCTTC | NA | NA | TRBJ2-1 | TRBV5-1
CASSPWTSGGEKLFF | TGTGCCAGCAGTCCCTGGACCTCTGGAGGTGAAAAACTGTTTTTT | NA | NA | TRBJ1-4 | TRBV2
CASSLDRGTNEKLFF | TGTGCCAGCAGCTTAGACAGGGGAACTAATGAAAAACTGTTTTTT | NA | NA | TRBJ1-4 | TRBV11-2
CASSSPGTVNEKLFF | TGTGCCAGCAGTTCTCCCGGGACAGTTAATGAAAAACTGTTTTTT | TRBD1 | NA | TRBJ1-4 | TRBV28
CASRGLGQPYGYTF | TGTGCCAGTAGGGGGCTGGGACAGCCCTATGGCTACACCTTC | TRBD1 | NA | TRBJ1-2 | TRBV19
CASSSRQGAKDTQYF | TGTGCCAGCAGTTCAAGACAGGGGGCTAAAGATACGCAGTATTTT | TRBD1 | NA | TRBJ2-3 | TRBV6-1
CCLGPEGYTF | TGTTGTTTGGGCCCCGAGGGCTACACCTTC | NA | few | TRBJ1-2 | TRBV30
CASSPGGRNTEAFF | TGTGCCAGCTCACCCGGGGGGCGGAACACTGAAGCTTTCTTT | NA | NA | TRBJ1-1 | TRBV18
CASSSTFTAGATNEKLFF | TGTGCCAGCAGCTCAACTTTTACCGCGGGAGCGACTAATGAAAAACTGTTTTTT | NA | NA | TRBJ1-4 | TRBV7-2
CASSLDRVGYGYTF | TGTGCCAGCAGCTTAGACCGGGTTGGCTATGGCTACACCTTC | NA | NA | TRBJ1-2 | TRBV7-2
CASSQNRGGSNQPQHF | TGTGCCAGCAGCCAGAACAGGGGGGGGAGCAATCAGCCCCAGCATTTT | TRBD1 | NA | TRBJ1-5 | TRBV4-2
CASSRLAGGNTGELFF | TGTGCCAGCAGCCGACTAGCGGGAGGGAACACCGGGGAGCTGTTTTTT | TRBD2 | once | TRBJ2-2 | TRBV7-3
CASSSSGNYGYTF | TGTGCCAGTAGTAGCTCGGGAAACTATGGCTACACCTTC | NA | NA | TRBJ1-2 | TRBV19
CASSQDPRVGTEAFF | TGTGCCAGCAGCCAAGATCCCAGGGTAGGGACTGAAGCTTTCTTT | NA | NA | TRBJ1-1 | TRBV4-2
CASSSRARGSEQYF | TGTGCCAGCAGCTCACGGGCCCGTGGATCCGAGCAGTACTTC | NA | NA | TRBJ2-7 | TRBV7-8
CASSLEGLLGNEQFF | TGTGCCAGCAGCTTAGAAGGCCTGTTGGGTAATGAGCAGTTCTTC | NA | once | TRBJ2-1 | TRBV11-3
CASSVGAGNEKLFF | TGTGCCAGCAGCGTAGGGGCTGGAAATGAAAAACTGTTTTTT | NA | once | TRBJ1-4 | TRBV9
CASSPPSLSNQPQHF | TGTGCCAGCTCACCACCCAGTCTGAGCAATCAGCCCCAGCATTTT | NA | NA | TRBJ1-5 | TRBV18